This T cell receptor (beta chain) was sequenced for a study of T cells in Graves' hyperthyroidism and ophthalmopathy. Whole-study findings and limits: Stable hyperthyroidism and ophthalmopathy were separated using 13 V-J signatures. Most thyroid-expanded clonotypes above 0.001 were also found in blood.

Patients affected by ophthalmopathy presented a Clinical Activity Score of at least 3, a NOSPECS grade of at least 4, and disease duration below 3 months. Uncontrolled infection, other autoimmune disease, pregnancy or lactation disqualified patients from enrolment. This clonotype was counted between two and nine times. Its specificity is unknown. This CDR3 spans 14 amino acids. Germline V gives CDR1 SGHTS, CDR2 YDEGEE. V shed 7 bases, J shed 3 bases, and the junction held 5 bases outside the gene matches. TCR beta CDR3 sequences were amplified from RNA transcripts. RT-PCR in the first round (using the HTBI primer set) targeted the TCR CDR3. TCRdb re-derived calls from the multiplex PCR reads in MiXCR, one entry per CDR3 protein. Counted here are over 500,000 distinct CDR3 sequences, roughly 15% occurring once; the ten biggest clones make up 25% to 30%.

Input material: blood. The chain couples TRBV5-8 to TRBJ2-3, with 10 bases identical to TRBD1. This clonotype originated in a woman aged 25-40 years with Graves' ophthalmopathy. The CDR3 reads CASVRDRGTDTQYF. CDR3 coding DNA: TGTGCCAGCGTGAGGGACAGGGGAACAGATACGCAGTATTTT.